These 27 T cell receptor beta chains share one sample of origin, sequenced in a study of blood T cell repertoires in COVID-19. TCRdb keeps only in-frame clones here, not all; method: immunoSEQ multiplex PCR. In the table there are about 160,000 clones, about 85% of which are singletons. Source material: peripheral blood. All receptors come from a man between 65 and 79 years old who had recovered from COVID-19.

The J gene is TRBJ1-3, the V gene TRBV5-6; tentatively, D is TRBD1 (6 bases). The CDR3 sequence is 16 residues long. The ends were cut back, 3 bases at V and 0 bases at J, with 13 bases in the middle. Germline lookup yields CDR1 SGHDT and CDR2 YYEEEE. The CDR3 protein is CASSWGLGSSGNTIYF. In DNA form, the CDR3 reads TGTGCCAGCAGCTGGGGGCTGGGATCCTCTGGAAACACCATATATTTT.

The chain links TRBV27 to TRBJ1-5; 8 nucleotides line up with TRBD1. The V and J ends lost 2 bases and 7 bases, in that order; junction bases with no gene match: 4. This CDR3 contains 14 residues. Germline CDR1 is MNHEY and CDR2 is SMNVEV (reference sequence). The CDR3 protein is CASSLVGQGQPQHF. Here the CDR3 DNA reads TGTGCCAGCAGTTTAGTAGGACAGGGCCAGCCCCAGCATTTT.

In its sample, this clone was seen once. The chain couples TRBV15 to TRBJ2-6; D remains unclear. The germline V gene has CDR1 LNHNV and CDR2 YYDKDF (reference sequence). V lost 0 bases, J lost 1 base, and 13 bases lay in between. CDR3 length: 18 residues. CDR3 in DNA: TGTGCCACCAGCAGAGATGCGGTTCCCGGATCTGGGGCCAACGTCCTGACTTTC. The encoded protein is CATSRDAVPGSGANVLTF.

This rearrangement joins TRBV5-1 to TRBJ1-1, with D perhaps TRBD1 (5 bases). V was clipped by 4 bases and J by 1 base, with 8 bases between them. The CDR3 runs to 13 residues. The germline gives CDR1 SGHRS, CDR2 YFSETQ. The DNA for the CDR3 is TGCGCCAGCAGCCCGACAGCGAACACTGAAGCTTTCTTT. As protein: CASSPTANTEAFF.

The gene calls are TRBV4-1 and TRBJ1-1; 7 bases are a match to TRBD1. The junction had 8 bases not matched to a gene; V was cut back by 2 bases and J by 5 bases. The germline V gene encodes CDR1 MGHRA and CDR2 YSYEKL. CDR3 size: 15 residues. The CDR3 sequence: CASSQSQTGRTEAFF. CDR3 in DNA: TGCGCCAGCAGCCAATCACAGACAGGGAGGACTGAAGCTTTCTTT.

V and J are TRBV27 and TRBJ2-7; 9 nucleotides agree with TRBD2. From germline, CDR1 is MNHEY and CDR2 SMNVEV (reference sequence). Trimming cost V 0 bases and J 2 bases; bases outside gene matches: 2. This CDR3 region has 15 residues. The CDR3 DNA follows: TGTGCCAGCAGTTTATCCCTAGCGGGGACCTACGAGCAGTACTTC. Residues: CASSLSLAGTYEQYF.

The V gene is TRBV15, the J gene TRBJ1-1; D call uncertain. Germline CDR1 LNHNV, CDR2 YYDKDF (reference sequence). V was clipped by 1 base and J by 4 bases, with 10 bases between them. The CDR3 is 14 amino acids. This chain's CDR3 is CATSRAQSRTEAFF. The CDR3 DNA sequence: TGTGCCACCAGCAGAGCACAGTCTCGCACTGAAGCTTTCTTT.

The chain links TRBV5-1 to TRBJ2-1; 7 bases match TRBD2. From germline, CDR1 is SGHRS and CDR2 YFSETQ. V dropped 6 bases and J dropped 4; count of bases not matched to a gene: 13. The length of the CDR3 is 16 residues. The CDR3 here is CASTRAAGERYNEQFF. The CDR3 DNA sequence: TGCGCCAGCACGAGAGCGGCGGGAGAACGGTACAATGAGCAGTTCTTC.

The chain's CDR3 is CASSYDAGYGYTF. In nucleotides, the CDR3 is TGTGCCAGCAGTTACGATGCAGGCTATGGCTACACCTTC. This chain links TRBV6-6 with TRBJ1-2; D not certain. Germline CDR1 is MNHNY and CDR2 is SVGAGI (reference sequence). V gave up 2 bases and J gave up 4 bases, with 8 bases separating them. CDR3 length: 13 residues.

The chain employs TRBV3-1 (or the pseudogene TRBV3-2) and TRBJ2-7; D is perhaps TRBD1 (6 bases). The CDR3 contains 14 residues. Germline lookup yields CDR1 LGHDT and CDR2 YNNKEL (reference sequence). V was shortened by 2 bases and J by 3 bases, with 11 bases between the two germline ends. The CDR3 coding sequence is TGTGCCAGCAGCCAACAAAGGACAGACTACGAGCAGTACTTC. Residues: CASSQQRTDYEQYF.

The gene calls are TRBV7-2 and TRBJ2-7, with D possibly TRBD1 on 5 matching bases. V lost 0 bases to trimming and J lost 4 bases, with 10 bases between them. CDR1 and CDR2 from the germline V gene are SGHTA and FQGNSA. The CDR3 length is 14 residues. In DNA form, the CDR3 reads TGTGCCAGCAGCTTAGCAGTGGGGCAGTACGAGCAGTACTTC. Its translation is CASSLAVGQYEQYF.

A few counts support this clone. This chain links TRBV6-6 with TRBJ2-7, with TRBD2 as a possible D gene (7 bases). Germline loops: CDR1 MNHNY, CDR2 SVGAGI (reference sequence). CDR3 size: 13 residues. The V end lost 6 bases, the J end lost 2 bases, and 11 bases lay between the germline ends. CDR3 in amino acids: CASRGEGAYEQYF. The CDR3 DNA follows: TGTGCCAGCAGGGGGGAGGGGGCCTACGAGCAGTACTTC.

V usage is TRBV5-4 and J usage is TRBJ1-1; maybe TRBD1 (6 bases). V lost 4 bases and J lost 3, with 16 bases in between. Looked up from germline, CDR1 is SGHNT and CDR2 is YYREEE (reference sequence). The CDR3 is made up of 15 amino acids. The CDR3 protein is CASSPGQTEDTEAFF. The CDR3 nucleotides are TGTGCCAGCAGCCCAGGACAGACCGAGGACACTGAAGCTTTCTTT.

This CDR3 reads CASSPHGTSGMVGEQFF. For the CDR3, the DNA is TGTGCCAGCAGTCCCCACGGGACTAGCGGGATGGTAGGTGAGCAGTTCTTC. The chain employs TRBV27 and TRBJ2-1, with 13 positions matching TRBD2. CDR1 MNHEY and CDR2 SMNVEV come from the germline V gene (reference sequence). This CDR3 is built from 17 residues. V lost 5 bases and J lost 9; bases outside the gene matches: 13.

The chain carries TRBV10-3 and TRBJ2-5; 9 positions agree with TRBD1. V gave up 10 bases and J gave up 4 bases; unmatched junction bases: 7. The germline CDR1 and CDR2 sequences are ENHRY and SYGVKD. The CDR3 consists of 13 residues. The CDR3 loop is CATRQGETETQYF. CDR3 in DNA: TGTGCCACCCGACAGGGGGAAACAGAGACCCAGTACTTC.

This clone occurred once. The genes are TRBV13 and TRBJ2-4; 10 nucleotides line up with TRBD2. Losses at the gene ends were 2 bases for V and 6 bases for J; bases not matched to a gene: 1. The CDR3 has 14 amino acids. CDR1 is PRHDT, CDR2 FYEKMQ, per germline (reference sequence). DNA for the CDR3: TGTGCCAGCAGCTTACGGACTAGCGGAAACATTCAGTACTTC. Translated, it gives CASSLRTSGNIQYF.

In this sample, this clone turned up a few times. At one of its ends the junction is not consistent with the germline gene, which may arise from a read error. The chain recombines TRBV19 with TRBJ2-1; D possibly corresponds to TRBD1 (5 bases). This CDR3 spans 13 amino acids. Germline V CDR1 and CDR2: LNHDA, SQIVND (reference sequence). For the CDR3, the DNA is TGTGCCAGTAGTGTAGAGTGGGGCGGTCAGCAGTTCTTC. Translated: CASSVEWGGQQFF.

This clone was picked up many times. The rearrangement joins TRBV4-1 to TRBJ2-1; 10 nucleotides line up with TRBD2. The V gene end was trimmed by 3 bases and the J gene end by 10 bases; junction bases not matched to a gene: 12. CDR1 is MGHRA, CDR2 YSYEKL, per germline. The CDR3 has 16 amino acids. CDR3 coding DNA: TGCGCCAGCAGCCAGGCCGGGACTAGCGTCTTGAGGGAGCAGTTCTTC. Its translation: CASSQAGTSVLREQFF.

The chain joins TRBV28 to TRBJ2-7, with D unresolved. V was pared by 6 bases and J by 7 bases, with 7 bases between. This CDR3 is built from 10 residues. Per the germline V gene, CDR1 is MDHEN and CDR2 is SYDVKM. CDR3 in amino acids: CASSSLEQYF. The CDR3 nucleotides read TGTGCCAGCAGCTCCCTGGAGCAGTACTTC.

The CDR3: CASTSGVGYSNQPQHF. The CDR3 DNA reads TGTGCCAGCACATCAGGGGTCGGTTATAGCAATCAGCCCCAGCATTTT. This chain uses TRBV28 with TRBJ1-5; possible D gene TRBD1, 6 bases. The CDR3 has 16 amino acids. The germline gives CDR1 MDHEN, CDR2 SYDVKM. V gave up 7 bases and J gave up 0 bases, with 16 bases separating them.

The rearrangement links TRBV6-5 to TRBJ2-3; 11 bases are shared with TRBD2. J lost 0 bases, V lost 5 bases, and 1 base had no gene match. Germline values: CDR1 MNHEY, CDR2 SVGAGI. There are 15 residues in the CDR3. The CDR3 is CASSRTSGSTDTQYF. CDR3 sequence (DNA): TGTGCCAGCAGTCGGACTAGCGGGAGCACAGATACGCAGTATTTT.

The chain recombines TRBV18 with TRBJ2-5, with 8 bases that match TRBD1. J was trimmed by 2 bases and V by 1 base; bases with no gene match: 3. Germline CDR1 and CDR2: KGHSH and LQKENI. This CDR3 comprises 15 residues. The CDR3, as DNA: TGTGCCAGCTCACCACAGGGACAGGAGCAAGAGACCCAGTACTTC. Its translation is CASSPQGQEQETQYF.

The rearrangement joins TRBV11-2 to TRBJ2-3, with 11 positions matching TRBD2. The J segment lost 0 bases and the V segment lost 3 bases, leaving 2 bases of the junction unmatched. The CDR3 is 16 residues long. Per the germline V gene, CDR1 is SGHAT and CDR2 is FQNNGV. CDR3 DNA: TGTGCCAGCAGCTTCCGACTAGCGGGGAGCACAGATACGCAGTATTTT. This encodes CASSFRLAGSTDTQYF.

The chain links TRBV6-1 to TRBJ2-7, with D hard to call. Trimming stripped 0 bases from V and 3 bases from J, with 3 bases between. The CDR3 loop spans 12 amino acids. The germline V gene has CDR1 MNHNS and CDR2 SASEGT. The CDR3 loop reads CASSEAVYEQYF. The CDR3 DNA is TGTGCCAGCAGTGAAGCCGTCTACGAGCAGTACTTC.

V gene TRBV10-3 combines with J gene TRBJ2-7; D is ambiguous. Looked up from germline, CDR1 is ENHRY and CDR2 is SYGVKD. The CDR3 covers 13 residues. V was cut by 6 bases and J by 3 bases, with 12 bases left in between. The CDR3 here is CAIRGSSGYEQYF. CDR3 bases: TGTGCCATCAGGGGTTCGTCAGGCTACGAGCAGTACTTC.

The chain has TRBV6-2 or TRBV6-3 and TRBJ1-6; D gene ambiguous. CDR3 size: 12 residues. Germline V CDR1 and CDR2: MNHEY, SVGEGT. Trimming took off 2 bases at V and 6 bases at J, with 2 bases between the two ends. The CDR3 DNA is TGTGCCAGCAGTTACCGTAATTCACCCCTCCACTTT. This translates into CASSYRNSPLHF.

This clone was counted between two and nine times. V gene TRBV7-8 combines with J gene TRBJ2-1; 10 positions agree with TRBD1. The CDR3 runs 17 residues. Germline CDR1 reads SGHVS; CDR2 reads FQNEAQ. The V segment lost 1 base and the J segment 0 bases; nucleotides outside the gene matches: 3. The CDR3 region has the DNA TGTGCCAGCAGCTTAGGGGGACAGGGGAGCTCCTACAATGAGCAGTTCTTC. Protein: CASSLGGQGSSYNEQFF.